A single T cell receptor beta chain is shown here with its context. The antigen remains undetermined. The germline gives CDR1 LNHDA, CDR2 SQIVND (reference sequence). Trimming at V came to 4 bases and at J to 12 bases, leaving 9 bases not matched to a gene. The CDR3 is 14 residues long. Researchers ran the PCR with 60 Vbeta and 13 Jbeta primers. TCRdb keeps only in-frame clones here, not all; method: immunoSEQ multiplex PCR. The sample has roughly 110,000 clones, approximately 85% seen once. The data derive from a study of cytomegalovirus exposure and HLA in healthy donors. Donors in the study were healthy people who gave bone marrow. General observations from the study: The study flagged some 180 TCR beta chains as cytomegalovirus-associated. Association with HLA alleles at 0.05 false discovery rate was found for roughly 17,000 TCR beta sequences in a later analysis. Looking again later, the authors saw that most CMV-associated TCR beta chains seemed HLA-restricted.

This receptor was obtained from a man aged 50 to 59 in good health and CMV-seronegative. The V gene is TRBV19, the J gene TRBJ2-1, with 10 bases aligning to TRBD2. The sequencing input was PBMCs. CDR3 DNA sequence: TGTGCCAGTAGTAACAGCGGGGGGGCAGGTCGGCAGTTCTTC. Residues: CASSNSGGAGRQFF. Complete variable domain (other parts from reference TRBV19 and TRBJ2-1): DGGITQSPKYLFRKEGQNVTLSCEQNLNHDAMYWYRQDPGQGLRLIYYSQIVNDFQKGDIAEGYSVSREKKESFPLTVTSAQKNPTAFYLCASSNSGGAGRQFFGPGTRLTVL.